The TCR beta chain under discussion was sequenced for a study of beta chain features in type 1 diabetes. General observations from the study: Type 1 diabetes patients showed a moderate but significant shortening of TCRB CDR3s in all four CD4+ subsets.

Germline CDR1 and CDR2: SNHLY and FYNNEI. The trim removed 9 bases at V and 4 bases at J, leaving 6 bases unmatched. This CDR3 spans 13 amino acids. Sequenced material consisted of expressed TCRB transcripts (all of the isolated RNA was reverse transcribed). Assay: immunoSEQ multiplex PCR; the TCRdb copy retains only in-frame clones and omits some. The sample has 640,000 or so clones, more than 13% seen once. Notes on this clone: Its antigen is not known.

The specimen was naive CD4+ T cells from blood. The chain joins TRBV2 to TRBJ2-3; 8 positions match TRBD2. The origin of this receptor is a man between 18 and 35 years old with type 1 diabetes. The CDR3 loop is CASWDGGADTQYF. The DNA for the CDR3 is TGTGCCAGTTGGGACGGGGGGGCAGATACGCAGTATTTT.